This TCR beta chain was obtained from a study of blood T cell repertoires in COVID-19. Germline-derived CDR1 and CDR2 are SGDLS and YYNGEE. There are 14 residues in the CDR3. With 3 bases removed from V and 5 bases from J, the gap between germline ends came to 14 bases. Some clones are missing from TCRdb's copy, which holds only in-frame ones; the method was immunoSEQ multiplex PCR. The table records about 160,000 clones, roughly 71% of them present only once. Sequenced: peripheral blood. This receptor was obtained from a woman aged 80 or older with acute or convalescent COVID-19. V gene TRBV9 combines with J gene TRBJ1-1, with no clear D. Here the CDR3 reads CASSAAPVETEAFF. CDR3 DNA sequence: TGTGCCAGCAGCGCGGCCCCAGTGGAGACTGAAGCTTTCTTT.